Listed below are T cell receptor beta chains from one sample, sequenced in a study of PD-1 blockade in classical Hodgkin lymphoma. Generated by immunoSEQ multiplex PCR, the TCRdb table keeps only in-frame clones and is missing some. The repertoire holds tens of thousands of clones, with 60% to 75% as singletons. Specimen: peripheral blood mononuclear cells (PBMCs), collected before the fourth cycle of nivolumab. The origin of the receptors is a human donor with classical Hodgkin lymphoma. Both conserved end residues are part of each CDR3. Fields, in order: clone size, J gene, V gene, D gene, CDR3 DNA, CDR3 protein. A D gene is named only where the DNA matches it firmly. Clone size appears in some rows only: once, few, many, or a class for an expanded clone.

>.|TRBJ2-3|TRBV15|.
TGTGCCACCAGCAGAGATGGGGACTTCGGCACAGATACGCAGTATTTT
CATSRDGDFGTDTQYF
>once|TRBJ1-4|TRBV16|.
TGTGCCAGCAGTTCCCAAGACTTTAATGAAAAACTGTTTTTT
CASSSQDFNEKLFF
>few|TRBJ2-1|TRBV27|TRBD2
TGTGCCAGCAGTTTATCGGTAGCGGGAGGGCCGGGCGATGAGCAGTTCTTC
CASSLSVAGGPGDEQFF
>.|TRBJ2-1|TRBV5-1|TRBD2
TGCGCCAGCAGCTTGGAAGCGGGAGGGACTTACAATGAGCAGTTCTTC
CASSLEAGGTYNEQFF
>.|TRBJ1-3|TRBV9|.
TGTGCCAGCAGCGTAGGGTGGGGTAGCTCTGGAAACACCATATATTTT
CASSVGWGSSGNTIYF
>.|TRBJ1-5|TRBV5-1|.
TGCGCCAGCAGCTTGACTGGGAATCAGCCCCAGCATTTT
CASSLTGNQPQHF
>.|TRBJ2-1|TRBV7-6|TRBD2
TGTGCCAGCAGCCCGAGGACTAGCGGGGCAACTAATGAGCAGTTCTTC
CASSPRTSGATNEQFF
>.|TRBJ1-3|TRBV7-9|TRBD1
TGTGCCAGCAGCCAGGGGGGTAGCTCTGGAAACACCATATATTTT
CASSQGGSSGNTIYF
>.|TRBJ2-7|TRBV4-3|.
TGCGCCAGCAGCCAAGGCGTACAGGGAGGCTACGAGCAGTACTTC
CASSQGVQGGYEQYF
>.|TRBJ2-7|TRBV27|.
TGTGCCAGCAGCCCTGAGGGGTTGATCTCCTACGGGCAGTACTTC
CASSPEGLISYGQYF
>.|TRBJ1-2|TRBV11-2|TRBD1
TGTGCCAGCAGCCCGTACAGGGGTGGCTACACCTTC
CASSPYRGGYTF
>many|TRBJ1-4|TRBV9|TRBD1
TGTGCCAGCAGCGTGACAGGGATTCGGGCTAATGAAAAACTGTTTTTT
CASSVTGIRANEKLFF
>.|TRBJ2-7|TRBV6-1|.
TGTGCCAGCAGGAGTGGGCGAATCACTGCCTACGAGCAGTACTTC
CASRSGRITAYEQYF
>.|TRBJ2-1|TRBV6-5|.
TGTGCCAGCAGTTCCCGGGGGTCGAGCTCCTACAATGAGCAGTTCTTC
CASSSRGSSSYNEQFF
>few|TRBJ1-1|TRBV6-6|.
TGTGCCACCCAGGGGTTTGGAGCTTTCTTT
CATQGFGAFF
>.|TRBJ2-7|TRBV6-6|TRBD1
TGTGCCAGCAGGACAGGGGTCTACGAGCAGTACTTC
CASRTGVYEQYF
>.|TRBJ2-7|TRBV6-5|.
TGTGCCAGCAGTGGAGGGAGGTGGGGCTACGAGCAGTACTTC
CASSGGRWGYEQYF
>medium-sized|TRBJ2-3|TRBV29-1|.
TGCAGCGTTGAAGGTCATACAGGAATCACAGATACGCAGTATTTT
CSVEGHTGITDTQYF
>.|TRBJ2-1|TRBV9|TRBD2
TGTGCCAGCAGCGTAGAGGGACTAGCCTACAATGAGCAGTTCTTC
CASSVEGLAYNEQFF
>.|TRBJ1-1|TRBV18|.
TGTGCCAGCTCACCCAGCCGGGGCAACACTGAAGCTTTCTTT
CASSPSRGNTEAFF
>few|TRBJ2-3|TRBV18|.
TGTGCCAGCTCACCACCGAAAAATACGCAGTATTTT
CASSPPKNTQYF
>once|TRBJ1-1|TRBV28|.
TGTGCCAGCAGTTTGGGGGACACTGAAGCTTTCTTT
CASSLGDTEAFF
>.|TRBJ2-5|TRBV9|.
TGTGCCAGCAGCGTCGGGGGTGGAAGGGAGACCCAGTACTTC
CASSVGGGRETQYF
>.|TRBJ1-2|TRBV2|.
TGTGCCAGCAGAACAGGGTATTATGGCTACACCTTC
CASRTGYYGYTF
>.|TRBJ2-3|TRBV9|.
TGTGCCAGCAGCGTAGGGGTAGATAGCACAGATACGCAGTATTTT
CASSVGVDSTDTQYF
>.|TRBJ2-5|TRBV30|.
TGTGCCTGGAGTGGGCCCCTCCAAGAGACCCAGTACTTC
CAWSGPLQETQYF
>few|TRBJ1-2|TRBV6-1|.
TGTGCCAGCAGTGAAGCTAGAAACGGGGCCCTTAACTATGGCTACACCTTC
CASSEARNGALNYGYTF
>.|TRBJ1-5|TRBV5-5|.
TGTGCCAGCAGCTTGGTTGGACCGGAACAGCCCCAGCATTTT
CASSLVGPEQPQHF
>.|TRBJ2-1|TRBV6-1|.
TGTGCCAGCATGGACAATGAGCAGTTCTTC
CASMDNEQFF
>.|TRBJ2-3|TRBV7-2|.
TGTGCCAGCAGCCCCCGCCCGAAGGCCCTACAAACAGATACGCAGTATTTT
CASSPRPKALQTDTQYF
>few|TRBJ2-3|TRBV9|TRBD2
TGTGCCAGCAGCAAGCGGGACGGCAGCACAGATACGCAGTATTTT
CASSKRDGSTDTQYF
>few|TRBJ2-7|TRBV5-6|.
TGTGCCAGCAGCTTGAGGGGACGGCTTTTTTACGAGCAGTACTTC
CASSLRGRLFYEQYF